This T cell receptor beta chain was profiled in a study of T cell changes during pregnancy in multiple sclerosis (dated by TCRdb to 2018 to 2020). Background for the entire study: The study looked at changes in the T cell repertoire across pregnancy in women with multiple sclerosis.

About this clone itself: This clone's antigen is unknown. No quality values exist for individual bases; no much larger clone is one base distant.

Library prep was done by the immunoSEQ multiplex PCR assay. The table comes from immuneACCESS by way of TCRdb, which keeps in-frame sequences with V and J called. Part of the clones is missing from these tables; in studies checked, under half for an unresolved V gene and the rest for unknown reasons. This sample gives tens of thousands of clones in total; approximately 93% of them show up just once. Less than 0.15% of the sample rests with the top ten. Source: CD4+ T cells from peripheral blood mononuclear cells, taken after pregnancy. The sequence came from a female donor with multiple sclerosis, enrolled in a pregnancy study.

The DNA reads TGTGCCAGCAGCGCCGGGACTAGCGGGAGCTCCGATACGCAGTATTTT. Its amino acids are CASSAGTSGSSDTQYF. The chain links TRBV9 with TRBJ2-3; 14 central bases correspond to TRBD2. The CDR3 contains 16 residues, cysteine and phenylalanine counted. Only the CDR3 DNA is retained, 48 bases long and in frame from the first base. Per the germline V gene, SGDLS is the CDR1 and YYNGEE is the CDR2. The germline V end is reduced by 3 bases and the J end by 6 bases; junction bases left unmatched: 6.